This record concerns one T cell receptor beta chain sequence. Its recognized antigen is unknown. The input lacks base qualities; no much larger clone sits a single base away. The entry originates in a study of blood T cell repertoires in COVID-19 (dated by TCRdb to the early 2020s). Background on the whole study: Samples from collaborators originated in the United States, Italy and Spain and spanned both the acute and convalescent phases of COVID-19. The material from the prospective study consisted of cDNA or gDNA derived from T cells, B-cell-depleted T cells, or PBMCs. Subjects who had been exposed to COVID-19, were actively infected with it, or had recovered from it provided the deeply sampled blood TCRbeta repertoires that made up the dataset. The repertoires were made available in a free public database intended to serve as a resource for research on the immune response to SARS-CoV-2. Samples were obtained from the ongoing ImmuneRACE study (first 160 participants) and from about 1,300 subjects provided by 6 global collaborators. The sample metadata nearly always contained a de-identified subject ID, COVID-19 status, age in years and sex. Where available, HLA class I and class II types were obtained from metadata supplied by the sample provider rather than from assay-based typing.

Study-wide conclusions, independent of this receptor: The amount of clinical and demographic metadata varied by source and participant and was provided uncurated.

Whole blood was collected in K2EDTA tubes by collaborating institutions according to the institutions' own protocols. For TCRbeta analysis, collaborators shipped samples in one of three forms: frozen whole blood, isolated PBMCs, or DNA extracted from either of those sample types. Trimming leaves V shorter by 0 bases and J shorter by 8 bases, with the junction holding 5 bases beyond the gene matches. The germline V gene encodes CDR1 LNHDA and CDR2 SQIVND (reference sequence). The CDR3 measures 14 amino acids from cysteine to phenylalanine. Kept here is only the CDR3 DNA, which spans 42 bases and is read in frame from base 1. TCRbeta CDR3 regions were amplified from genomic DNA by means of the immunoSEQ Assay, a bias-controlled multiplex PCR. In the original analysis: The number of nucleated cells in each sample was estimated from the amplification of reference gene primers within the assay. To quantify the absolute abundance of each unique TCRbeta CDR3 rearrangement, sequence reads were collapsed and filtered. For each sample, productive Simpson clonality was calculated as the square root of Simpson's diversity index across productive rearrangements. TCRdb obtained this table from immuneACCESS and retained in-frame rearrangements with V and J assigned. These tables miss some clones; where compared with another copy, unresolved V genes account for less than half of the shortfall, and the remainder is unexplained. V and J calls plus clone size are reproduced from that table; the DNA served to infer D and trimming. Recorded for this sample are approximately 300,000 clones; around 89% of them occurred a single time. The ten largest account for more than 0.75% of the sample.

The sample taken for sequencing was peripheral blood. This sequence originates from a man aged 30-40 years with acute or convalescent COVID-19. The rearrangement combines TRBV19 with TRBJ1-2, and 8 junction bases match TRBD1. The nucleotides read TGTGCCAGTAGTATAGATCGTGGACAGGGAGGCTACACCTTC. It translates as CASSIDRGQGGYTF.